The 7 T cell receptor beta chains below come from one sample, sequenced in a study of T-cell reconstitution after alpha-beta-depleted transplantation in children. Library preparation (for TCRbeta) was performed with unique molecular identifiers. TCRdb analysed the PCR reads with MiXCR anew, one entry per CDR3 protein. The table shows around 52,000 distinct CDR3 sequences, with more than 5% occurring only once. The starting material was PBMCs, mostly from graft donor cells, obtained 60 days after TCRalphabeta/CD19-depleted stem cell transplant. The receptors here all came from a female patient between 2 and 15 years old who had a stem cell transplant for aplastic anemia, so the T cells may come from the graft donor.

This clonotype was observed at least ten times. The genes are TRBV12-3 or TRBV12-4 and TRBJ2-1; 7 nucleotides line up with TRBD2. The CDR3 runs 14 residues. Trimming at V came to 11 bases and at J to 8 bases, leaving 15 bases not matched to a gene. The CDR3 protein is CASLTGTMAHEQFF. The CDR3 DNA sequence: TGTGCCTCCCTAACCGGGACTATGGCCCATGAGCAGTTCTTC.

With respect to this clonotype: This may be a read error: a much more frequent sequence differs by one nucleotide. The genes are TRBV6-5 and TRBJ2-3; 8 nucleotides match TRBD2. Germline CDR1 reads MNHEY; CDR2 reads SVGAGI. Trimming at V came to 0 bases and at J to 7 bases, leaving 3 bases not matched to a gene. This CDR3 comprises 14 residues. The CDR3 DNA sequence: TGTGCCAGCAGTTACTCACTAGCGGCGTATACGCAGTATTTT. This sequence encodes CASSYSLAAYTQYF.

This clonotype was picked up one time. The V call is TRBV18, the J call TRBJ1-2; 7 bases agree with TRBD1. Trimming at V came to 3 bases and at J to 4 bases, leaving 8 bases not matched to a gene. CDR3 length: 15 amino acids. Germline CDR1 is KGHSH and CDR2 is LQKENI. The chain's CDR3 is CASSPQKGQFYGYTF. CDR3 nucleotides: TGTGCCAGCTCACCTCAGAAGGGACAGTTCTATGGCTACACCTTC.

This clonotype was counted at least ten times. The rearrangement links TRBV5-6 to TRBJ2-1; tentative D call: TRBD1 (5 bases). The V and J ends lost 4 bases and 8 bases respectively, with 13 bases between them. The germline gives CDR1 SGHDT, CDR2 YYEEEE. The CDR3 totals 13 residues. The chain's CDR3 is CASSQRQWHEQFF. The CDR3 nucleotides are TGTGCCAGCAGCCAGCGACAGTGGCATGAGCAGTTCTTC.

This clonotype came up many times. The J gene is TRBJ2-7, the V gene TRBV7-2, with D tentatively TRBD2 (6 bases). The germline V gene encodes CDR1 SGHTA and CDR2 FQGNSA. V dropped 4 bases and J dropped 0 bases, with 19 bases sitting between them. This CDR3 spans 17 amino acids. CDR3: CASSSRLLAQSSYEQYF. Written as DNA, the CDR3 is TGTGCCAGCAGCTCCCGCCTACTAGCCCAGAGCTCCTACGAGCAGTACTTC.

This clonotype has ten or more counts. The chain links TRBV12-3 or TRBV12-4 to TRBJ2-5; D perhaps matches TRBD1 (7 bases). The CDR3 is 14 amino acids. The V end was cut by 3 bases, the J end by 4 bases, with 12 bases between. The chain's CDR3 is CASSLGRGAETQYF. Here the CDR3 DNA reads TGTGCCAGCAGTTTGGGCAGGGGGGCAGAGACCCAGTACTTC.

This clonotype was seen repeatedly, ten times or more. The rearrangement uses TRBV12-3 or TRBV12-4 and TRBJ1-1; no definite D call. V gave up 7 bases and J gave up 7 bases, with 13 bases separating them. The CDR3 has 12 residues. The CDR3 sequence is CASTDRGYEAFF. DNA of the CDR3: TGTGCCAGCACCGACCGCGGCTATGAAGCTTTCTTT.